The 25 T cell receptor beta chains below were found in one sample sequenced in a study of T cells in Graves' hyperthyroidism and ophthalmopathy. RNA transcripts provided the source from which TCR beta CDR3 regions were amplified. HTBI primers drove first-round RT-PCR of the TCR CDR3. Each CDR3 protein is one row after TCRdb ran MiXCR on the multiplex PCR reads. The table records 89,000 or so distinct CDR3 sequences, about 37% of them present only once. Material for sequencing was peripheral blood or thyroid tissue (not recorded which). The receptors originated from a woman in her 30s with Graves' hyperthyroidism.

This clonotype was found many times. V usage is TRBV11-2 and J usage is TRBJ1-1; D is ambiguous. Germline V gene data show CDR1 as SGHAT and CDR2 as FQNNGV. V dropped 5 bases and J dropped 5 bases, with 9 bases sitting between them. This CDR3 is 12 amino acids long. The CDR3 sequence is CASSESKTEAFF. The CDR3 DNA is TGTGCCAGCAGCGAAAGTAAAACTGAAGCTTTCTTT.

In its sample, this clonotype was seen many times. The gene calls are TRBV2 and TRBJ1-2; 7 positions agree with TRBD1. The V segment lost 6 bases and the J segment 6 bases; nucleotides outside the gene matches: 4. The CDR3 extends over 12 amino acids. CDR1 is SNHLY and CDR2 is FYNNEI in the germline V gene. The CDR3: CASSQQGNGYTF. Here the CDR3 DNA reads TGTGCCAGCAGCCAACAGGGGAATGGCTACACCTTC.

The sample holds many counts of this clonotype. This chain links TRBV25-1 with TRBJ1-1, with D unresolved. The CDR3 contains 15 residues. CDR1 and CDR2 (germline): MGHDK, SYGVNS. V was shortened by 0 bases and J by 0 bases, with 8 bases between the two germline ends. As DNA, the CDR3 is TGTGCCAGCAGTGAATATGCAGCATTGAACACTGAAGCTTTCTTT. Protein sequence: CASSEYAALNTEAFF.

This clonotype was seen at least ten times. V usage is TRBV20-1 and J usage is TRBJ2-7; TRBD2 might be the D (6 bases). This CDR3 is built from 16 residues. Germline CDR1 DFQATT, CDR2 SNEGSKA (reference sequence). V lost 3 bases and J lost 7, with 25 bases in between. This CDR3 is CSASHGGKGPWGEQYF. CDR3 DNA sequence: TGCAGTGCTAGTCACGGCGGGAAAGGTCCCTGGGGGGAGCAGTACTTC.

The V gene is TRBV7-8, the J gene TRBJ2-7, with 10 bases lining up with TRBD1. Losses at the gene ends were 6 bases for V and 0 bases for J; bases not matched to a gene: 14. This CDR3 has 18 amino acids. Germline loops: CDR1 SGHVS, CDR2 FQNEAQ. CDR3: CASSAPGQGTVNSYEQYF. The CDR3 region has the DNA TGTGCCAGCAGTGCTCCGGGACAGGGGACCGTAAACTCCTACGAGCAGTACTTC.

This clonotype has at least ten counts. The rearrangement uses TRBV7-9 and TRBJ1-2; the D gene is possibly TRBD1 (5 bases). The CDR3 is 15 residues long. CDR1 SEHNR and CDR2 FQNEAQ come from the germline V gene (reference sequence). The V end lost 5 bases, the J end lost 3 bases, and 16 bases lay between the germline ends. The CDR3 DNA reads as TGTGCCAGCAGCCCCGCCTGGACATCGGACTATGGCTACACCTTC. Its protein product is CASSPAWTSDYGYTF.

This clonotype occurred many times. CDR3 sequence reads: CASSSFSGLAAQETQYF. CDR3 nucleotide sequence: TGTGCCAGCAGCTCCTTCTCCGGACTAGCGGCCCAAGAGACCCAGTACTTC. The chain employs TRBV11-2 and TRBJ2-5; 10 nucleotides match TRBD2. V lost 4 bases to trimming and J lost 1 base; unmatched junction nucleotides: 9. CDR1 is SGHAT and CDR2 is FQNNGV in the germline V gene. The CDR3 has 17 amino acids. Supplemented by reference TRBV11-2 and TRBJ2-5, the full variable domain reads EAGVAQSPRYKIIEKRQSVAFWCNPISGHATLYWYQQILGQGPKLLIQFQNNGVVDDSQLPKDRFSAERLKGVDSTLKIQPAKLEDSAVYLCASSSFSGLAAQETQYFGPGTRLLVL.

This clonotype was seen repeatedly, ten times or more. The V gene is TRBV15, the J gene TRBJ2-7; possibly TRBD2 for D (6 bases). Per germline, CDR1 LNHNV and CDR2 YYDKDF (reference sequence). Trimming removed 1 base from V and 4 bases from J, with 14 bases in between. The CDR3 spans 15 residues. The CDR3 nucleotides are TGTGCCACCAGCAGAGTTCGGGAGACGGTTTACGAGCAGTACTTC. It codes for CATSRVRETVYEQYF.

J is TRBJ1-5 and V is TRBV30; 7 bases match TRBD1. V shed 2 bases and J 6 bases; nucleotides not matched to a gene: 7. The CDR3 is 14 residues long. Germline assignment: CDR1 GTSNPN and CDR2 SVGIG (reference sequence). CDR3 protein: CAWSKPGGGQPQHF. In DNA, the CDR3 is TGTGCCTGGAGTAAGCCAGGGGGAGGTCAGCCCCAGCATTTT. The full variable domain, with the rest looked up from reference TRBV30 and TRBJ1-5, is SQTIHQWPATLVQPVGSPLSLECTVEGTSNPNLYWYRQAAGRGLQLLFYSVGIGQISSEVPQNLSASRPQDRQFILSSKKLLLSDSGFYLCAWSKPGGGQPQHFGDGTRLSIL.

This clonotype was recorded at least ten times. The chain uses TRBV5-6 and TRBJ2-7; D is possibly TRBD2 (5 bases). Germline lookup yields CDR1 SGHDT and CDR2 YYEEEE. Between the trimmed V and J ends, which lost 4 bases and 6 bases, there was a span of 17 bases. This CDR3 contains 14 residues. DNA for the CDR3: TGTGCCAGCAGCCACGCCGGGAAAGGGTCCGAGCAGTACTTC. Protein: CASSHAGKGSEQYF.

At least ten counts were recorded for this clonotype. The V and J genes are TRBV9 and TRBJ2-2; a possible D gene is TRBD2 (6 bases). The CDR3 is 14 amino acids. Germline V gene data show CDR1 as SGDLS and CDR2 as YYNGEE. V was cut by 0 bases and J by 6 bases, with 9 bases left in between. The CDR3 region is CASSVVQRAGELFF. CDR3 bases: TGTGCCAGCAGCGTAGTGCAGCGGGCCGGGGAGCTGTTTTTT.

On this clonotype: The junction and the germline gene differ at one end; a read error may be behind it. The gene calls are TRBV7-3 and TRBJ1-4; the match to TRBD1 covers 10 bases. CDR1 is SGHTA, CDR2 FQGTGA, per germline. This CDR3 has 18 amino acids. This chain's CDR3 is CASSPLGPTGGHDEKLLF. CDR3 in DNA: TGTGCCAGCAGCCCACTTGGGCCGACAGGGGGCCACGATGAAAAACTGCTTTTT.

About this clonotype itself: The junction does not match germline at one end; this may be a read error. CDR3 protein: CASSEEIQYF. In DNA form, the CDR3 reads TGTGCCAGCAGCGAAGAGATCCAGTACTTC. V gene TRBV6-5 combines with J gene TRBJ2-5; D is uncertain. Germline V gene sequence: CDR1 MNHEY, CDR2 SVGAGI. The CDR3 totals 10 residues.

This clonotype has more than one count but fewer than ten. The rearrangement uses TRBV5-1 and TRBJ2-3; 12 bases map to TRBD1. Germline CDR1 is SGHRS and CDR2 is YFSETQ. V gave up 3 bases and J gave up 6 bases; unmatched junction bases: 8. The CDR3 has 16 residues. The chain's CDR3 is CASSSEGTGGADTQYF. CDR3 nucleotides: TGCGCCAGCAGCTCCGAGGGGACAGGGGGCGCGGATACGCAGTATTTT.

The rearrangement joins TRBV5-1 to TRBJ2-7; 12 nucleotides align to TRBD2. CDR1 and CDR2 (germline): SGHRS, YFSETQ. The CDR3 has 15 amino acids. Trimming removed 3 bases from V and 9 bases from J; junction bases left unmatched: 10. Here the CDR3 DNA reads TGCGCCAGCAGCTCAACCGGGACTAGCGGGTCGTGGCAGTACTTC. Protein sequence: CASSSTGTSGSWQYF.

This clonotype was picked up many times. This rearrangement joins TRBV7-9 to TRBJ2-5, with TRBD1 identical over 8 bases. The CDR3 is made up of 17 amino acids. Germline CDR1 and CDR2: SEHNR and FQNEAQ (reference sequence). The V gene end was trimmed by 6 bases and the J gene end by 4 bases; junction bases not matched to a gene: 16. CDR3 sequence: CASSPSAAGGFGETQYF. The CDR3 nucleotides read TGTGCCAGCAGTCCATCGGCCGCAGGGGGCTTTGGAGAGACCCAGTACTTC.

The chain recombines TRBV10-3 with TRBJ2-7; D perhaps matches TRBD1 (5 bases). Germline V gene data show CDR1 as ENHRY and CDR2 as SYGVKD. The CDR3 has 17 amino acids. V lost 4 bases to trimming and J lost 0 bases, with 19 bases between them. The CDR3 spells CAISADASGLPSYEQYF. DNA for the CDR3: TGTGCCATCAGTGCCGACGCATCAGGGTTACCCTCCTACGAGCAGTACTTC.

This clonotype was seen ten or more times. The chain combines TRBV4-1 with TRBJ1-2, with TRBD1 matching over 8 bases. This CDR3 comprises 14 residues. V shed 1 base and J 7 bases; nucleotides not matched to a gene: 5. The germline V gene has CDR1 MGHRA and CDR2 YSYEKL. The CDR3 region is CASSQVAGGTGYTF. In nucleotides, the CDR3 is TGCGCCAGCAGCCAAGTGGCAGGGGGCACTGGCTACACCTTC.

About this clonotype: One end of the junction does not line up with germline, which may come from a read error. This rearrangement joins TRBV7-3 to TRBJ2-2; D gene unclear. The CDR3 loop spans 13 amino acids. The germline V gene has CDR1 SGHTA and CDR2 FQGTGA. The CDR3 loop is CASGLDSVGELFF. The CDR3 DNA sequence: TGTGCCAGCGGCTTAGATTCCGTCGGGGAGCTGTTTTTT.

This clonotype was picked up many times. This chain uses TRBV10-3 with TRBJ1-2; TRBD1 matches 10 bases. Germline assignment: CDR1 ENHRY and CDR2 SYGVKD. Germline trimming cut 6 bases from V and 8 bases from J; bases unmatched to any gene: 9. This CDR3 comprises 14 residues. This CDR3 is CAISPGGTGEGYTF. CDR3 nucleotide sequence: TGTGCCATCAGCCCCGGTGGGACAGGGGAAGGCTACACCTTC.

The sample holds one count of this clonotype. The DNA of the CDR3 is TGTGCCAGCAGCTTAATGGCTGGCGCTGGAAACACCATATATTTT. It translates to CASSLMAGAGNTIYF. The rearrangement joins TRBV7-8 to TRBJ1-3, with D hard to call. The CDR3 sequence is 15 residues long. Germline lookup yields CDR1 SGHVS and CDR2 FQNEAQ. The V end was cut by 2 bases, the J end by 2 bases, with 10 bases between.

This clonotype appeared many times. DNA of the CDR3: TGTGCCAGCAGCCCCGACGGGAGCTCCTATAATTCACCCCTCCACTTT. Translation gives CASSPDGSSYNSPLHF. The chain is built from TRBV12-3 or TRBV12-4 and TRBJ1-6; no definite D call. CDR3 size: 16 residues. V was cut by 6 bases and J by 0 bases, with 12 bases left in between.

At least ten counts were recorded for this clonotype. V gene TRBV20-1 combines with J gene TRBJ2-7, with TRBD2 matching 10 bases. V lost 7 bases and J lost 2; bases outside the gene matches: 5. CDR3 size: 13 residues. CDR1 is DFQATT, CDR2 SNEGSKA, per germline (reference sequence). CDR3 nucleotide sequence: TGCAGTGGTAGGACTAGCGGCACCTACGAGCAGTACTTC. Translated, it gives CSGRTSGTYEQYF.

The CDR3: CAISVSSGSREQYF. CDR3 sequence (DNA): TGTGCCATCAGTGTGTCTAGCGGGAGCCGCGAGCAGTACTTC. The genes are TRBV10-3 and TRBJ2-7; TRBD2 matches at 10 bases. There are 14 residues in the CDR3. Trimming at V came to 4 bases and at J to 6 bases, leaving 6 bases not matched to a gene. The germline CDR1 and CDR2 sequences are ENHRY and SYGVKD.

This clonotype occurred many times. V usage is TRBV7-9 and J usage is TRBJ2-7; 9 nucleotides match TRBD2. The CDR3 spans 14 residues. Germline V gives CDR1 SEHNR, CDR2 FQNEAQ (reference sequence). J lost 2 bases, V lost 3 bases, and 2 bases had no gene match. The CDR3 region is CASSFASGAYEQYF. Here the CDR3 DNA reads TGTGCCAGCAGCTTTGCTAGCGGGGCCTACGAGCAGTACTTC.